The 2 T cell receptor beta chains reported below all come from one sample, sequenced in a study of T cell responses to AZD1222 COVID-19 vaccine. Repertoires were generated with immunoSEQ multiplex PCR, while TCRdb's copy carries only in-frame clones and drops some. The sample yields about 140,000 clones, roughly nine tenths seen once. The sequencing here drew on peripheral blood, taken on day 0 of AZD1222 vaccination. Receptors originate from an adult in good health.

In this sample, this clone turned up once. This CDR3 is CATRGRARNQPQHF. The DNA for the CDR3 is TGTGCCACCAGGGGCCGGGCCCGCAATCAGCCCCAGCATTTT. The V call is TRBV15, the J call TRBJ1-5; D not certain. Per germline, CDR1 LNHNV and CDR2 YYDKDF (reference sequence). V was cut by 6 bases and J by 2 bases, with 11 bases left in between. The length of the CDR3 is 14 residues. The full variable domain, rest sourced from reference TRBV15 and TRBJ1-5, is DAMVIQNPRYQVTQFGKPVTLSCSQTLNHNVMYWYQQKSSQAPKLLFHYYDKDFNNEADTPDNFQSRRPNTSFCFLDIRSPGLGDTAMYLCATRGRARNQPQHFGDGTRLSIL.

The rearrangement joins TRBV7-9 to TRBJ2-2; 9 bases are shared with TRBD2. The J segment lost 1 base and the V segment lost 6 bases, leaving 3 bases of the junction unmatched. The germline V gene encodes CDR1 SEHNR and CDR2 FQNEAQ (reference sequence). The CDR3 extends over 15 amino acids. The CDR3 nucleotides are TGTGCCAGCAGATTTAGCGGGGGGAACACCGGGGAGCTGTTTTTT. Protein product: CASRFSGGNTGELFF.